This T cell receptor (beta chain) comes out of a study of spatial heterogeneity in lung cancer. Documented time point: sample taken at primary tumor resection. This clonotype was found many times. It may be a read error: a sequence one base away is much more abundant. Without the conserved terminal phenylalanine or tryptophan, this CDR3 likely stems from a read error. One entry per CDR3 protein, called by TCRdb with MiXCR from the 5' RACE reads. The sample includes some 21,000 distinct CDR3 sequences, about 4.6% of them seen just once. The origin of this receptor is a male donor with early-stage non-small cell lung cancer. Sequencing used PBMCs, obtained at surgery.

Written as DNA, the CDR3 is TGTGCCATCAGTGACTCCGGACTAGCGCTTAGCACAGATACGCAGTATTCT. This encodes CAISDSGLALSTDTQYS. The chain recombines TRBV10-3 with TRBJ2-3; 9 bases line up with TRBD2. The germline CDR1 and CDR2 sequences are ENHRY and SYGVKD. Germline trimming cut 3 bases from V and 0 bases from J; bases unmatched to any gene: 7. The length of the CDR3 is 17 residues.